The clone carrying this T cell receptor beta chain has only a few counts. The sample originates from a study of regulatory T cells in long-lasting Graves disease. The overall study: Graves' patients, newly diagnosed, had taken antithyroid drugs under 3 months.

CDR3-region Arm-PCR and iRepertoire HTBI primers produced the TCR beta libraries. Each CDR3 protein is one row after TCRdb ran MiXCR on the multiplex PCR reads. The sample lists approximately 480,000 distinct CDR3 sequences, 16% seen once, with roughly an eighth in the top ten. This CDR3 has 13 residues. Germline V gene data show CDR1 as MNHEY and CDR2 as SMNVEV (reference sequence). Trimming left V 6 bases short and J 6 bases short, with 11 bases between. The time point denotes: newly diagnosed GD, antithyroid drugs for less than 3 months. Extracted PBMC RNA gave rise to the TCR library. The data were also submitted as part of a second study, on T cells in Graves' hyperthyroidism and ophthalmopathy. This second study notes: Within blood appeared most thyroid clonotypes that had expanded above 0.001. Using 13 V-J features, a model discriminated ophthalmopathy from stable hyperthyroidism.

The chain employs TRBV27 and TRBJ2-2; D ambiguous. The TCR comes from a man aged 35 to 55 with Graves disease. This specimen was peripheral blood mononuclear cells (PBMCs), taken at new diagnosis, from a patient treated with antithyroid drugs. CDR3 DNA: TGTGCCAGCAGATCCAGTCCCTCCGGGGAGCTGTTTTTT. Its translation: CASRSSPSGELFF.